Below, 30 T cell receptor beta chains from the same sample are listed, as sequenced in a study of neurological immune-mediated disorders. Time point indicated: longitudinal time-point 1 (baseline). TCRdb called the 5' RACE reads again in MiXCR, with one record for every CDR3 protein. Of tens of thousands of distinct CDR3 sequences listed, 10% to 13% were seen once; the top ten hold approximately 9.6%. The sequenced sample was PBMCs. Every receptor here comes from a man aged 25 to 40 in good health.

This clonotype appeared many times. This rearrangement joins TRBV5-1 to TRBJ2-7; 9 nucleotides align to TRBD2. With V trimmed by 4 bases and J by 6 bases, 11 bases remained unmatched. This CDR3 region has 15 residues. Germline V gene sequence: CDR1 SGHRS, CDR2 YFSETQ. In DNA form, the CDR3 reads TGCGCCAGCAGCCTCGATCCATATAGCGGGAGCGAGCAGTACTTC. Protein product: CASSLDPYSGSEQYF.

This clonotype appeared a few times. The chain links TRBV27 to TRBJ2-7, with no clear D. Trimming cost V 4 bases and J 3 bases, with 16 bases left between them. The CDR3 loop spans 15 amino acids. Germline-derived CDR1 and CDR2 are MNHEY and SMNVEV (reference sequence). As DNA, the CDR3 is TGTGCCAGCAGTTACTTGAGGACCATGGACTACGAGCAGTACTTC. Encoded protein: CASSYLRTMDYEQYF.

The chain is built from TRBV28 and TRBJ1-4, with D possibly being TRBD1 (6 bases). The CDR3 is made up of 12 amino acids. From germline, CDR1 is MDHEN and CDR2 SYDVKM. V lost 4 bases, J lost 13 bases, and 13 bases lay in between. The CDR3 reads CASSYRWTALFF. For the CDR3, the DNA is TGTGCCAGCAGTTACCGGTGGACAGCACTGTTTTTT.

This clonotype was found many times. CDR3 loop: CSARDEADEQFF. The CDR3 DNA reads as TGCAGTGCTAGAGATGAGGCGGATGAGCAGTTCTTC. V gene TRBV20-1 combines with J gene TRBJ2-1; D gene uncertain. The V and J ends lost 0 bases and 8 bases respectively, with 8 bases between them. The CDR3 has 12 residues. In germline, CDR1 is DFQATT, CDR2 SNEGSKA (reference sequence).

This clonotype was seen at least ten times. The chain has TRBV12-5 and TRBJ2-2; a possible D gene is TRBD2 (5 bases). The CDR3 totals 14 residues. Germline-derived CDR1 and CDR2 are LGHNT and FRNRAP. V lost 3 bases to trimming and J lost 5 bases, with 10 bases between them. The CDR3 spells CASGFVPGTGELFF. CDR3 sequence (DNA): TGTGCTAGTGGTTTCGTTCCGGGGACCGGGGAGCTGTTTTTT.

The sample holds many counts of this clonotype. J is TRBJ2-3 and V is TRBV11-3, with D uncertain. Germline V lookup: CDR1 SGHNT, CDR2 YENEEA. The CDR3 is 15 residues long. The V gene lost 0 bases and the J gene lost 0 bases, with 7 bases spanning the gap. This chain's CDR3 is CASSLDGHSTDTQYF. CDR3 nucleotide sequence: TGTGCCAGCAGCTTAGACGGCCATAGCACAGATACGCAGTATTTT.

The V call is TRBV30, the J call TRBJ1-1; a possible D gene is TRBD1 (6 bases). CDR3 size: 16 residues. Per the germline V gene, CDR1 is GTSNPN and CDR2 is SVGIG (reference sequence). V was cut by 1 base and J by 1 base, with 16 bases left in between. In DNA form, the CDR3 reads TGTGCCTGGAGTGGAGGGATGTCGGGACAGAACACTGAAGCTTTCTTT. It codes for CAWSGGMSGQNTEAFF.

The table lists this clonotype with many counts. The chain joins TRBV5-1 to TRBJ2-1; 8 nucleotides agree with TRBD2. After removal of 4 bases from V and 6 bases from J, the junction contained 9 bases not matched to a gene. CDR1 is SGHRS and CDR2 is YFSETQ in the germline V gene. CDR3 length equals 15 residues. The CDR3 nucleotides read TGCGCCAGCAGCATATGGGCGGGGGGATCCAATGAGCAGTTCTTC. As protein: CASSIWAGGSNEQFF.

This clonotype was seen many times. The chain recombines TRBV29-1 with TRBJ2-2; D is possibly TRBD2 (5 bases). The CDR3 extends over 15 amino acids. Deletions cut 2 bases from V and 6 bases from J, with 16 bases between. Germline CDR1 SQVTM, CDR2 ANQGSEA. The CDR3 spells CSVENVEGLAGELFF. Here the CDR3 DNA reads TGCAGCGTTGAAAATGTTGAGGGTTTGGCCGGGGAGCTGTTTTTT.

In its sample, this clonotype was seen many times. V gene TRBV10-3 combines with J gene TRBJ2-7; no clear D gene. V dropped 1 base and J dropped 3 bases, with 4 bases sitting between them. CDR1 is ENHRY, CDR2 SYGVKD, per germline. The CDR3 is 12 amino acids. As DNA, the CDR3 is TGTGCCATCAGTGAGTGGGGCTACGAGCAGTACTTC. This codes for CAISEWGYEQYF.

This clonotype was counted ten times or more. CDR3 region: CSASTGASSNQPQHF. The CDR3 coding sequence is TGCAGTGCTAGTACAGGGGCGTCAAGCAATCAGCCCCAGCATTTT. V is TRBV20-1 and J is TRBJ1-5; 7 positions agree with TRBD1. This CDR3 comprises 15 residues. Germline assignment: CDR1 DFQATT and CDR2 SNEGSKA (reference sequence). Losses at the gene ends were 3 bases for V and 1 base for J; bases not matched to a gene: 6.

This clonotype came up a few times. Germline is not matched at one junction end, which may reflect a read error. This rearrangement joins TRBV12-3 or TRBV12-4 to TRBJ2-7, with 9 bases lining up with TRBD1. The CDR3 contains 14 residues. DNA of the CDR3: TGTGCCAGCAGTTCTACAGGGGGCTCCGACGAGCAGTACTTC. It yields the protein CASSSTGGSDEQYF.

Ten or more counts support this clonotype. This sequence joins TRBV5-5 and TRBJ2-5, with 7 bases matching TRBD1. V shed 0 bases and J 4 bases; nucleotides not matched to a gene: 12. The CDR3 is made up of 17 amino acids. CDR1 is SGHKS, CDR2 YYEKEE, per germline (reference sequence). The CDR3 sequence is CASSLVGRQGGGETQYF. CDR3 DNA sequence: TGTGCCAGCAGCTTGGTGGGGCGACAGGGTGGGGGAGAGACCCAGTACTTC.

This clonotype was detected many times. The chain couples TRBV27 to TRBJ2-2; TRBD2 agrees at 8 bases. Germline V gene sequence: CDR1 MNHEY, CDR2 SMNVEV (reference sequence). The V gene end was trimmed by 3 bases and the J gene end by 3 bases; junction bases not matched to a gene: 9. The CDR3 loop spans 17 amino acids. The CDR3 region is CASSFRLEREYTGELFF. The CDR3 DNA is TGTGCCAGCAGTTTTCGACTCGAGCGGGAGTACACCGGGGAGCTGTTTTTT.

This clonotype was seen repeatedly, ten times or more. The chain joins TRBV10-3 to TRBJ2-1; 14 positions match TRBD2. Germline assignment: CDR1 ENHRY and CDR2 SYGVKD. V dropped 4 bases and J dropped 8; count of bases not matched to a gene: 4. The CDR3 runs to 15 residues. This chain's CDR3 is CAISAGTSGSYEQFF. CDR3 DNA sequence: TGTGCCATCAGTGCCGGGACTAGCGGGAGTTATGAGCAGTTCTTC.

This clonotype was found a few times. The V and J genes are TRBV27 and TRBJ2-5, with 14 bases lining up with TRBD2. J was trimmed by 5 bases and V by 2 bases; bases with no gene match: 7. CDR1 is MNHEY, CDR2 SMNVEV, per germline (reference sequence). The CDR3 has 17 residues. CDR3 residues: CASSLGGLAGVWETQYF. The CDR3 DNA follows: TGTGCCAGCAGTTTAGGGGGACTAGCGGGAGTCTGGGAGACCCAGTACTTC.

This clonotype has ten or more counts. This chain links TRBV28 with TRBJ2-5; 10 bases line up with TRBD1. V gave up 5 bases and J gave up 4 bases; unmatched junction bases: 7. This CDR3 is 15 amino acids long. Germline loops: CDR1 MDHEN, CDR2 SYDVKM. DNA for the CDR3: TGTGCCAGCAGTCGCACCGGGACAGGGGCAGAGACCCAGTACTTC. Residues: CASSRTGTGAETQYF.

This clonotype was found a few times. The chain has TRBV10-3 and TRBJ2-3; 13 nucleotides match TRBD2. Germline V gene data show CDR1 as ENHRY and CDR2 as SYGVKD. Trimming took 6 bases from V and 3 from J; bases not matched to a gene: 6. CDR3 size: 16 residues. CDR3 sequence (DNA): TGTGCCATCAGGGGGACTAGCGGGACGCGGACAGATACGCAGTATTTT. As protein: CAIRGTSGTRTDTQYF.

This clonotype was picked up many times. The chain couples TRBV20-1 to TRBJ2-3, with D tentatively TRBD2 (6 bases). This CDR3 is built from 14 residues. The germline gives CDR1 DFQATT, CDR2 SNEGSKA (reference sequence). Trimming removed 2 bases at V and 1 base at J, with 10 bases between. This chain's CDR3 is CSARTGEGTDTQYF. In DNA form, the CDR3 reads TGCAGTGCTAGAACGGGAGAGGGCACAGATACGCAGTATTTT.

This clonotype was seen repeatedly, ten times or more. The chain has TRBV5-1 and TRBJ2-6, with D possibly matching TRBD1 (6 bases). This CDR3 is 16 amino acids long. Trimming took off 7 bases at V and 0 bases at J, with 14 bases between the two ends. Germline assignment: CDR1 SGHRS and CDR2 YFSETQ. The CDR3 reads CASRRDNYSGANVLTF. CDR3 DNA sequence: TGCGCCAGCCGACGGGACAACTACTCTGGGGCCAACGTCCTGACTTTC.

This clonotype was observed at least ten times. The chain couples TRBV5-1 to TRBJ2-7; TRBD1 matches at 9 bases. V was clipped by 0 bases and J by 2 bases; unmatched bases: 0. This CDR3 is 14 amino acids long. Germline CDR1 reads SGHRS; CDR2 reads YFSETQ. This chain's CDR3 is CASSLDRGPYEQYF. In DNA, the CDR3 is TGCGCCAGCAGCTTGGACAGGGGGCCCTACGAGCAGTACTTC.

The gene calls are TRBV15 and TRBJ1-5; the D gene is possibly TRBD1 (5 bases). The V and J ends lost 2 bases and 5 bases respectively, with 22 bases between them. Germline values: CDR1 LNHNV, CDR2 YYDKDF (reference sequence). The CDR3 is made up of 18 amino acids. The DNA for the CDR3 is TGTGCCACCAGCAGATATTTGGATGGGGCGGCGGGTCATCAGCCCCAGCATTTT. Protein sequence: CATSRYLDGAAGHQPQHF.

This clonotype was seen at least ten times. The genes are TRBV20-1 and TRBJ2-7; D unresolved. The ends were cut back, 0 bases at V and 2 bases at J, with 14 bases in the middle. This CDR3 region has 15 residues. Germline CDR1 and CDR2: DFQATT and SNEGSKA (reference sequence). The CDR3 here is CSARDLGRRTYEQYF. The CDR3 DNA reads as TGCAGTGCTAGAGATCTAGGGCGACGTACCTACGAGCAGTACTTC.

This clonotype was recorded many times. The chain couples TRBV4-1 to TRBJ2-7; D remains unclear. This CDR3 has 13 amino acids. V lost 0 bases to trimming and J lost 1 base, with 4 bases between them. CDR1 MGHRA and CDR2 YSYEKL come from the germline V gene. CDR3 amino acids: CASSQDKSYEQYF. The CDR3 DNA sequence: TGCGCCAGCAGCCAAGATAAATCCTACGAGCAGTACTTC.

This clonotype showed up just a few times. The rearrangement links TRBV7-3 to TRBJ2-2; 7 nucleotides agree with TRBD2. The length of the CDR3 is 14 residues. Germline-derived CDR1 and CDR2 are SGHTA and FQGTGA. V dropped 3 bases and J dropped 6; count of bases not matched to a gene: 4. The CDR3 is CASSLAGEPGELFF. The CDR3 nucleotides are TGTGCCAGCAGCTTGGCGGGAGAGCCCGGGGAGCTGTTTTTT.

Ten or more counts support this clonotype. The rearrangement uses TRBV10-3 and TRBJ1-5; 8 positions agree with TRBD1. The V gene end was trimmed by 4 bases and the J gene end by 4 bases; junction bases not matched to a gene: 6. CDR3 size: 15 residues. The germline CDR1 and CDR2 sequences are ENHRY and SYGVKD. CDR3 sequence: CAISGQGAGNQPQHF. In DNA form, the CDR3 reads TGTGCCATCAGTGGTCAGGGGGCAGGGAATCAGCCCCAGCATTTT.

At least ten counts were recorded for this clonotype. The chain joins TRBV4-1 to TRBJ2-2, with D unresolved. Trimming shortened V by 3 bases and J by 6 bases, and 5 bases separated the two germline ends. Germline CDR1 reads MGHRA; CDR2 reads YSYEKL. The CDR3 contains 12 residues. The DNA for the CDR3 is TGCGCCAGCAGCCAGCCACCCGGGGAGCTGTTTTTT. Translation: CASSQPPGELFF.

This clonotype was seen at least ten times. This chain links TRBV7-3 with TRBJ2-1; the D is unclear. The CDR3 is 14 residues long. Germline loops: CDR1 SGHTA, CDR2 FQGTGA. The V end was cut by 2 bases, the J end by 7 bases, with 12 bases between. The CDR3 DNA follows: TGTGCCAGCAGCTTAGGGTTAGGCCTGAATGAGCAGTTCTTC. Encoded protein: CASSLGLGLNEQFF.

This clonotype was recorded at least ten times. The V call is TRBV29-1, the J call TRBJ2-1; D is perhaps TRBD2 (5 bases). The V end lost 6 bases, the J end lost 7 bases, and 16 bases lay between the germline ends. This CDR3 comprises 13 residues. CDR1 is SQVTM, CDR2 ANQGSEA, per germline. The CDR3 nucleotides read TGCAGCGTCCAGCTCTCGGGGTGGAATGAGCAGTTCTTC. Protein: CSVQLSGWNEQFF.

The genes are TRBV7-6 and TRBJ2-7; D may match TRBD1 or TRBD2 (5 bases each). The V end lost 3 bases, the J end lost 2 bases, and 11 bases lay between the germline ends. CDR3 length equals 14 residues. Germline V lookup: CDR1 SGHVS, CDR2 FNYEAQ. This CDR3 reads CASSLLRGTYEQYF. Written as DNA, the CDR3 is TGTGCCAGCAGCTTGTTGAGGGGAACCTACGAGCAGTACTTC.